Below, one T cell receptor beta chain is given with its context. This clonotype was observed at least ten times. Its antigen is unknown. Base-call qualities are not available, and no considerably larger clone is one nucleotide away. The sample's treatment or condition label, decoded: live attenuated yellow fever vaccine strain. A standard Ficoll-Paque protocol was used to isolate PBMCs from peripheral blood. Dynabeads CD4 and CD8 positive selection kits were used to isolate CD4 and CD8 T-cell fractions. TriZol was used to extract RNA from bulk PBMCs, from CD4 and CD8 fractions, and from dextramer-positive and dextramer-negative fractions. These data come from a study of T cells after yellow fever vaccination (dated by TCRdb to the late 2010s). As for the study more broadly: Libraries from fractions with low cell numbers were prepared with the SMART-Seq v4 Ultra Low Input RNA kit. To follow T-cell clones before and after primary and booster YFV17D yellow fever vaccination, bulk TCR alpha and beta repertoires were sequenced over time. Two healthy male donors made up the cohort, one aged 18 to 30 years and the other aged 30 to 39 years. Blood samples were taken at several timepoints before and after primary and secondary immunization, and bulk PBMC replicates and cell subsets were isolated. Here is what the overall study found, with its caveats: After the booster, most of the clones that had expanded following primary vaccination were detected again (around 95% of CD4 and around nine tenths of CD8), which suggests that memory was broadly maintained. A small fraction of clonotypes appeared in both the CD4 and CD8 compartments, likely as a result of convergent recombination. FACS-sorted repertoires could contain abundant contaminating clonotypes from the bulk population, so computational filtering was required. Because only two donors were included in the study, the extent to which the findings can be generalized is limited. Compared with the primary T-cell response, the secondary T-cell response was faster but weaker, reaching its peak on day 5 rather than on day 15.

CDR1 and CDR2 were assigned from the germline V gene as SGHRS and YFSETQ. Measured from the cysteine to the phenylalanine, the CDR3 is 15 residues long. The retained sequence is limited to the CDR3, 45 bases, with the frame set at the first base. After removal of 6 bases from V and 5 bases from J, the junction retains 8 bases not matched to a gene. Synthesis of TCR cDNA relied on 5'RACE template switching, a step that introduced a universal primer site along with unique molecular identifiers. Priming of cDNA synthesis was performed from both the TCR alpha and TCR beta constant segments. Libraries were amplified in two PCR steps, with sample barcodes and sequencing adapters added in the second step. Sequencing of libraries was performed on Illumina HiSeq 2500 (2x100 bp) or NovaSeq (2x150 bp). The published analysis was carried out like this. Demultiplexing of reads and collapsing into UMI consensus sequences were performed with MIGEC, and V(D)J alignment was carried out with MiXCR. Using edgeR on replicate PBMC samples, clonotypes were called vaccine-responding if FDR was below 0.01 and the log2 fold change was above 5 up to day 15. CD4 or CD8 identity was assigned to each bulk clonotype according to whether the clonotype was present at higher abundance in the sequenced CD4 repertoire or the sequenced CD8 repertoire. The public reads were quality trimmed at Q25 with fastp and then assembled into clones with MiXCR by TCRdb, keeping productive beta chains. Duplicate CDR3 protein sequences are folded into a single record with the most common DNA and genes. TCRdb assigned the V and J calls; the authors' analysis was not used. For this sample the table gives roughly 160,000 distinct CDR3 sequences, of which about 7% were detected only once. The leading ten clones occupy 2.5% to 3% of the sample.

The TCR sequence derives from a man aged 18 to 30 who received the YFV17D yellow fever vaccine. The V gene is TRBV5-1 and the J gene is TRBJ2-1; TRBD2 matches 10 bases in the middle. This material consisted of CD4+ T cells sorted from PBMCs, taken about 5 days after the first yellow fever vaccination. This receptor has the CDR3 CASTAVAGGHNEQFF. DNA sequence: TGCGCCAGCACCGCAGTAGCGGGGGGACACAATGAGCAGTTCTTC.